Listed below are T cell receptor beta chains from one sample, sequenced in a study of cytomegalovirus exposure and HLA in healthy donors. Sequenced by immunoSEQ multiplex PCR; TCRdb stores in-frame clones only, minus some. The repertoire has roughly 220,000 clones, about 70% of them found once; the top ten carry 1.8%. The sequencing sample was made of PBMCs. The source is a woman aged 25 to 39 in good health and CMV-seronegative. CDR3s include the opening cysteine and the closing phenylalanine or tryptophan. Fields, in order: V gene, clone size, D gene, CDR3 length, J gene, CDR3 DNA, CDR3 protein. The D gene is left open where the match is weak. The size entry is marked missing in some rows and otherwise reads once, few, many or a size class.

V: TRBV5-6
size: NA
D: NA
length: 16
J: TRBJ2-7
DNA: TGTGCCAGCAGCGCCCCGCGCGCGGTTAGCTCCTACGAGCAGTACTTC
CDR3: CASSAPRAVSSYEQYF

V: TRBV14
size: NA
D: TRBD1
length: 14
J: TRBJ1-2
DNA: TGTGCCAGCAGCCCGGGACAGGGGTATTATGGCTACACCTTC
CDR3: CASSPGQGYYGYTF

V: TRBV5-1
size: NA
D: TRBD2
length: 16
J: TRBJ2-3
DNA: TGCGCCAGCAGCCCCGGACTAGCGGAGGGGGGGGATACGCAGTATTTT
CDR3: CASSPGLAEGGDTQYF

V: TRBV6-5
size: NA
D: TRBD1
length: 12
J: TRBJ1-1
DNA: TGTGCCAGCAGTTACGACAGGGCTGAAGCTTTCTTT
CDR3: CASSYDRAEAFF

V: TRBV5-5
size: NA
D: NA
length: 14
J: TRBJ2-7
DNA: TGTGCCAGCAGCCCGGACAACCAGGAATACGAGCAGTACTTC
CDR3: CASSPDNQEYEQYF

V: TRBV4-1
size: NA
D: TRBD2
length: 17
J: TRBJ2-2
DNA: TGCGCCAGCAGCCAAGACTCGGGGGAGGGGAGCACCGGGGAGCTGTTTTTT
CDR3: CASSQDSGEGSTGELFF

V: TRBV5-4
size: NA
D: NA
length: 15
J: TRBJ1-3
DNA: TGTGCCAGCAGCTTGTTGATCAGGGAAGAAAACACCATATATTTT
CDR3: CASSLLIREENTIYF

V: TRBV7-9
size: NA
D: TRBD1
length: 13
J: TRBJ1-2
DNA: TGTGCCAGCAGGTTGGGGACAGACTATGGCTACACCTTC
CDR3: CASRLGTDYGYTF

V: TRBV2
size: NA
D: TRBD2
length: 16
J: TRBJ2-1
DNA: TGTGCCAGCAGTGAATGGGCTAGCGGTACCTACAATGAGCAGTTCTTC
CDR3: CASSEWASGTYNEQFF

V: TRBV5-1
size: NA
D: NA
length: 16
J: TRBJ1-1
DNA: TGCGCCAGCAGTCTCCTATTCGCTCGGGAGGGCACTGAAGCTTTCTTT
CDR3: CASSLLFAREGTEAFF

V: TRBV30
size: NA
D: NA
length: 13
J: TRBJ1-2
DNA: TGTGCCTGGAGTGAGGGGCGCAACTATGGCTACACCTTC
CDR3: CAWSEGRNYGYTF

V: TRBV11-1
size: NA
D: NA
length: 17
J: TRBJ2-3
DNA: TGTGCCAGCAGCTTGCGCCCGCGATCTAGTGGCACAGATACGCAGTATTTT
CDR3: CASSLRPRSSGTDTQYF

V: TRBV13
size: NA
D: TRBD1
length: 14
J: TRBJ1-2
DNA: TGTGCCAGCAGACCGGGACAGGGCAACTATGGCTACACCTTC
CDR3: CASRPGQGNYGYTF

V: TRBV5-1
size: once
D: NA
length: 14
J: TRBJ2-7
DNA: TGCGCCAGCAGCCCCACGACTGCTAACTACGAGCAGTACTTC
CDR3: CASSPTTANYEQYF

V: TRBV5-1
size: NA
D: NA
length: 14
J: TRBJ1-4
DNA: TGCGCCAGCAGCTTGGCGTCTTCAGGTGAAAAACTGTTTTTT
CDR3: CASSLASSGEKLFF

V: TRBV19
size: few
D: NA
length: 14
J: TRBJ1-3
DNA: TGTGCCAGTAGCAACAGGTTCTCTGGAAACACCATATATTTT
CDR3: CASSNRFSGNTIYF

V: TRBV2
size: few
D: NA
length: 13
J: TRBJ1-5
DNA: TGTGCCAGCATGGATTCAGGTGGGCAGCCCCAGCATTTT
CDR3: CASMDSGGQPQHF

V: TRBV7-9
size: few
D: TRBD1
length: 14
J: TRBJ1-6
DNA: TGTGCCAGCAGCTTGACAGGGGCGGCGGAGCCCCTCCACTTT
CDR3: CASSLTGAAEPLHF

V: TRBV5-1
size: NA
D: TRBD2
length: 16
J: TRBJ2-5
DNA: TGCGCCAGCAGCCAGGGACTAGCGGAGATCCAAGAGACCCAGTACTTC
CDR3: CASSQGLAEIQETQYF

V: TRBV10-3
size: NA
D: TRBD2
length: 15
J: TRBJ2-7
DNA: TGTGCCATCAGTGAGTCGATAAGCGGGAGTAACGAGCAGTGCTTC
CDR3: CAISESISGSNEQCF

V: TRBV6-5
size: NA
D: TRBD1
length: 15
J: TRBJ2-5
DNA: TGTGCCAGCAGTTCCCCGGGACAGGGTTTGGAGACCCAGTACTTC
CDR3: CASSSPGQGLETQYF

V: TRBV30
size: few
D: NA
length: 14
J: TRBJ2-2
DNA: TGTGCCTGGGACGGACTAGGGGGAACCGGGGAGCTGTTTTTT
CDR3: CAWDGLGGTGELFF

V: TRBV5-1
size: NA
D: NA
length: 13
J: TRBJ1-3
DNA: TGCGCCAGCAGCCCCCCGAGGGGAAACACCATATATTTT
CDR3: CASSPPRGNTIYF

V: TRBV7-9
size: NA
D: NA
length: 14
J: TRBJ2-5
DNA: TGTGCCAGCAGCTTGAGCGGGTTAGGGGAGACCCAGTACTTC
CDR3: CASSLSGLGETQYF

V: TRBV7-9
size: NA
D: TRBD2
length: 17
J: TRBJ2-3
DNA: TGTGCCAGCAGCTTAGTCTTTAGCGGGAGTTTTTCAGATACGCAGTATTTT
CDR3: CASSLVFSGSFSDTQYF

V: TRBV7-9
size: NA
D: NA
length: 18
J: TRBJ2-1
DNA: TGTTCCAGCAGCCAGGCCTTGGGGGGAGCGGCGACCTACAATGAGCAGTTCTTC
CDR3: CSSSQALGGAATYNEQFF

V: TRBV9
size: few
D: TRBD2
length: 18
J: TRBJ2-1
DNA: TGTGCCAGCAGCGACGAGAAAACGACTAGCGGGAGTGACAATGAGCAGTTCTTC
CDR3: CASSDEKTTSGSDNEQFF

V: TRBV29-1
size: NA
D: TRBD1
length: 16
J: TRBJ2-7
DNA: TGCAGCGTCGGAGGGTATGGGACAGGGGGTAGGAACGAGCAGTACTTC
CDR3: CSVGGYGTGGRNEQYF

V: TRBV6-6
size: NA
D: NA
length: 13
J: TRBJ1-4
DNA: TGTGCCAGCAGTTACGGTCCGCGGGAAAAACTGTTTTTT
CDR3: CASSYGPREKLFF

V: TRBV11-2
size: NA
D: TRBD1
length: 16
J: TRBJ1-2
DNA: TGTGCCAGCAGCTTAAGACAGGGACAGATAAACTATGGCTACACCTTC
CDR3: CASSLRQGQINYGYTF

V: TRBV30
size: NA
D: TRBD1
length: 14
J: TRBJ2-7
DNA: TGTGCCTGGAGTTGGGACAGGGGGCGGGACGAGCAGTACTTC
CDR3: CAWSWDRGRDEQYF

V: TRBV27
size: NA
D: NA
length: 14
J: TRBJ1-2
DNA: TGTGCCAGCACACCTTGGGCAGGGGTCGATGGCTACAACTTC
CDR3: CASTPWAGVDGYNF

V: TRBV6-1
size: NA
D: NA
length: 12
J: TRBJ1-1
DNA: TGTGCCAGCTGCACAGACAACACTGAAGCTTTCTTT
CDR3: CASCTDNTEAFF

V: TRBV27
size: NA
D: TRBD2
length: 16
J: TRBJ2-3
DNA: TGTGCCAGCAGACCCGGGGACTACCCTACCACAGATACGCAGTATTTT
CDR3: CASRPGDYPTTDTQYF

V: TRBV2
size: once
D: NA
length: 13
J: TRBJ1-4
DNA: TGTGCCAGCAGGCGGGGGGGGAATGAAAAACTGTTTTTT
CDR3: CASRRGGNEKLFF

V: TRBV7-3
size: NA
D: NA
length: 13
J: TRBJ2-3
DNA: TGTGCCAGCAGTGCGCCCGGGAAAGATACGCAGTATTTT
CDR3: CASSAPGKDTQYF

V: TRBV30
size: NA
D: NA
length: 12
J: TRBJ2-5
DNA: TGTGCCTGGAACCACGCGGAAGAGACCCAGTACTTC
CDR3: CAWNHAEETQYF

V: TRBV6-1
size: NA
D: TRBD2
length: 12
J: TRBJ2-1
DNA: TGTGCCAGCACTTCTAGCGGGGGGGAGCAGTTCTTC
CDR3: CASTSSGGEQFF

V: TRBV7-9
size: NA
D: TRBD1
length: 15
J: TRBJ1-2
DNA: TGTGCCAGCAGCTTATCTGCAGGGGGTTACTATGGCTACACCTTC
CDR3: CASSLSAGGYYGYTF

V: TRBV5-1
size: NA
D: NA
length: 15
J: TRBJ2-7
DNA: TGCGCCAGCAGCTTGTACGACAGCGCCGACTACGAGCAGTACTTC
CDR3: CASSLYDSADYEQYF

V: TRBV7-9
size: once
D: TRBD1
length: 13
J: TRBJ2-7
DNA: TGTGCCAGCAGCTCCAGGGGGCCCTACGAGCAGTACTTC
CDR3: CASSSRGPYEQYF

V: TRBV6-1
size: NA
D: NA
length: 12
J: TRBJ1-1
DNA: TGTGCCAGCAGTGATCAGGTAAATGAAGCTTTCTTT
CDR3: CASSDQVNEAFF

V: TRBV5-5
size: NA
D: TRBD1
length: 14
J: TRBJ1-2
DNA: TGTGCCAGCAGCCCAGGGGGCGCCATATATGGCTACACCTTC
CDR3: CASSPGGAIYGYTF

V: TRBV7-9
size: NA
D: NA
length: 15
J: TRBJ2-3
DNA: TGTGCCAGCTCCAGGTTAGGCTCTAGCACAGATACGCAGTATTTT
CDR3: CASSRLGSSTDTQYF

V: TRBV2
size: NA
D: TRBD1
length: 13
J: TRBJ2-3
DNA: TGTGCCAGCGGGACAGGGGTCCCCGATACGCAGTATTTT
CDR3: CASGTGVPDTQYF

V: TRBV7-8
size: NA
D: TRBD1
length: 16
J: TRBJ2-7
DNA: TGTGCCAGCAGCTTAGGGGGACAGGGGATCCCCTACGAGCAGTACTTC
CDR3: CASSLGGQGIPYEQYF

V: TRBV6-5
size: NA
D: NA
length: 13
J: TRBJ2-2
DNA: TGTGCCACAGACAAAGCCAACACCGGGGAGCTGTTTTTT
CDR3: CATDKANTGELFF

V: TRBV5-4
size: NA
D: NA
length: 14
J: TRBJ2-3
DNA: TGTGCCAGCAGCCCCGGTCCTCTTTCGGATACGCAGTATTTT
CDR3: CASSPGPLSDTQYF

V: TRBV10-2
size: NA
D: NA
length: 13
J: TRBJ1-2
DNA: TGCGCCAGCAGTGAAAACGGAGACTATGGCTACACCTTC
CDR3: CASSENGDYGYTF

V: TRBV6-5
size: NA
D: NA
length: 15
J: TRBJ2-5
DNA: TGTGCCAGCAGTTACGAGGGCGGCCGAAGGGAGACCCAGTACTTC
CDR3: CASSYEGGRRETQYF

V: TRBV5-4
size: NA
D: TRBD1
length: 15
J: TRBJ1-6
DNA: TGTGCCAGCAGCGCGGGACAGCCGGCGGAATCACCCCTCCACTTT
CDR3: CASSAGQPAESPLHF

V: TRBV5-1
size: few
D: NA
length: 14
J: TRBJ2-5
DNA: TGCGCCAGCAGCTTGGTACAGCTTCGAGAGACCCAGTACTTC
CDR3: CASSLVQLRETQYF

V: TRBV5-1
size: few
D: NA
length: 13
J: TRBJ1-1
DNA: TGCGCCAGCAGCTTGGAGGGGGGGACTGAAGCTTTCTTT
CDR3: CASSLEGGTEAFF